This T cell receptor beta chain came from a study of type 1 regulatory T cells listed by TCRdb under 2021. In the study overall: An in vitro protocol by which a Tr1-enriched, alloantigen-specific CD4 T cell product named T-allo10 was generated was characterized in the study. Patients with hematological malignancies who were receiving allogeneic hematopoietic stem cell transplantation were the group in which T-allo10 was being clinically evaluated.

Points the paper makes about the study in general: Tr1 cells showed a more restricted TCR repertoire than non-Tr1 cells, which the study interpreted as alloantigen-induced clonal expansion.

The CDR3 holds 16 amino acids from the cysteine to the phenylalanine. The only DNA kept is the CDR3, 48 bases in frame from the first base. The V and J ends are trimmed by 2 bases and 2 bases, leaving 14 bases between them. CDR1 and CDR2 are drawn from the germline V gene: SGHTA, FQGTGA. Sequencing was performed on an Illumina MiSeq. The raw public reads went through TCRdb reprocessing: fastp at Q25, MiXCR clone calling, in-frame beta chains kept. When rows share a CDR3 protein, they turn into one entry using the most common DNA and genes. The sample data list tens of thousands of distinct CDR3 sequences, and roughly an eighth of these were observed just once. The top ten clonotypes cover around 8% of the sample. As to this clonotype: Its antigen is not yet known. No qualities accompany the bases; no much larger clone lies one base away.

Input material: cultured non-Tr1 T cells, either the whole culture or a sorted T cell fraction (not recorded which). The cell subset or site label of this sample denotes: non-Tr1 population from the T-allo10 product. The V and J genes are TRBV7-3 and TRBJ2-3; matching of 6 bases hints at TRBD2 as the D gene. The source of this sequence is a human donor in good health. At the DNA level, the sequence is TGTGCCAGCAGCTTATTTGGGCCGGGAGCCACAGATACGCAGTATTTT. This sequence encodes CASSLFGPGATDTQYF.